Reported below is one TCR beta chain. Its antigen is currently unknown. The data originate from a study of CD8 T cells in Susac syndrome. Findings and caveats of the study: TCR sequencing and HLA analysis covered a relatively small number of individuals.

RNA was extracted with the RNeasy kit, and a quantity of 0.5 to 1 ug was reverse transcribed using random hexamers. The immunoSEQ assay covered 54 Vbeta and 13 Jbeta segments for CDR3. TCRdb re-called the immunoSEQ multiplex PCR reads with MiXCR, one entry per CDR3 protein. Here the sample spans over 350,000 distinct CDR3 sequences, around 85% being singletons. The V gene end was trimmed by 4 bases and the J gene end by 3 bases; junction bases not matched to a gene: 4. CDR1 and CDR2 from the germline V gene are SGHRS and YFSETQ. The CDR3 contains 17 residues. Sequencing of TCR beta was performed on blood CD8+ and CD4+ T cells. The patients who served as multiple sclerosis controls were treatment-naive and had stable or active relapsing-remitting disease that fulfilled the revised McDonald criteria.

This sequence joins TRBV5-1 and TRBJ2-1, with 16 bases lining up with TRBD2. This clonotype was obtained from a human donor with multiple sclerosis. Sequencing was carried out using CD8+ T cells from PBMCs. As DNA, the CDR3 is TGCGCCAGCAGCGGGGGACTAGCGGGAGGGCGCTACAATGAGCAGTTCTTC. Translation: CASSGGLAGGRYNEQFF.